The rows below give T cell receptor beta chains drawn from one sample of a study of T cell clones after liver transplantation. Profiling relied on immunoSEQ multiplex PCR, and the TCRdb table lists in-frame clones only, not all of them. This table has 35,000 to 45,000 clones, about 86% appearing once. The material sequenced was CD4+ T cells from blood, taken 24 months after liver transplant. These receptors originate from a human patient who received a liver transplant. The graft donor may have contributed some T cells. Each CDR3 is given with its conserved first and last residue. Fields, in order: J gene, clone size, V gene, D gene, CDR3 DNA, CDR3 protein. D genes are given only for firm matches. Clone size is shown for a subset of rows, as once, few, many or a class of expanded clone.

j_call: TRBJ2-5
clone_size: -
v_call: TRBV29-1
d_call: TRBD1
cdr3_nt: TGCAGCGTGCCGACAGGGGGGGAGACCCAGTACTTC
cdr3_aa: CSVPTGGETQYF

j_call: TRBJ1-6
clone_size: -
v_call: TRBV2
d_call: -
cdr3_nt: TGTGCCAGCAGTGGACAGGAGCCCTCCTATAATTCACCCCTCCACTTT
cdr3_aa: CASSGQEPSYNSPLHF

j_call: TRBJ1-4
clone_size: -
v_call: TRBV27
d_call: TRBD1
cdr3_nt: TGTGCCAGCAGTTTATCGGGACAGGGGGCCTTGAAACTGTTTTTT
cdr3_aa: CASSLSGQGALKLFF

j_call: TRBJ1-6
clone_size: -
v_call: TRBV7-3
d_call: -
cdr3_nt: TGTGCCAGCAGCCCCGTCGGCGGCCCTTCACCCCTCCACTTT
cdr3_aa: CASSPVGGPSPLHF

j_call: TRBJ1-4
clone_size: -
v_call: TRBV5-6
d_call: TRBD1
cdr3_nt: TGTGCCAGCAGAGTCTCCGGGACAGGGGGCGAAAAACTGTTTTTT
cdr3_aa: CASRVSGTGGEKLFF

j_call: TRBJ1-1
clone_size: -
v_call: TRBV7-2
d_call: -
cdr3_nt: TGTGCCAGCAGCTTAGGTGGAACGTTGTGGGCTTTCTTT
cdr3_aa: CASSLGGTLWAFF

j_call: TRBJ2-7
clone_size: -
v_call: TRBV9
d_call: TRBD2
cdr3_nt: TGTGCCAGCAGCGGTAGCGGGAGCCCTCCCTCCTACGAGCAGTACTTC
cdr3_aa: CASSGSGSPPSYEQYF

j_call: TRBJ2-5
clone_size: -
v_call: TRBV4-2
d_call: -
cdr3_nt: TGTGCCAGCAGCCAAGGCCCTACGGGACGAGAGACCCAGTACTTC
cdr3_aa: CASSQGPTGRETQYF

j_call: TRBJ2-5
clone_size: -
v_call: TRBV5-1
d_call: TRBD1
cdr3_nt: TGCGCCAGCAGCTATACAGGGGGCCGAGAGACCCAGTACTTC
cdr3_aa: CASSYTGGRETQYF

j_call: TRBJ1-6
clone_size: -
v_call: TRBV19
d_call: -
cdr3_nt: TGTGCCAGTAGTCAAGTCGGGGGAGGGGCGAATTCACCCCTCCACTTT
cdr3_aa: CASSQVGGGANSPLHF

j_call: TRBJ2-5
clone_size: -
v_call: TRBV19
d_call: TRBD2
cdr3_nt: TGTGCCACTAGCGGGGGGCTGCAAGAGACCCAGTACTTC
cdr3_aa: CATSGGLQETQYF

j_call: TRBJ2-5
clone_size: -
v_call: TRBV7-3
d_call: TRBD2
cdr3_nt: TGTGCCAGCAGCGTGGGACTAGCGGAGCAAGAGACCCAGTACTTC
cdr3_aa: CASSVGLAEQETQYF

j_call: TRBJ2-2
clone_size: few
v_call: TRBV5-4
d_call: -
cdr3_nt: TGTGCCAGCAGCTCGACCCGCGCCGGGGAGCTGTTTTTT
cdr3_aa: CASSSTRAGELFF

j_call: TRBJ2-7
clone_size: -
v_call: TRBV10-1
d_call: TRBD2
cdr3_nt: TGCGCCAGCAGTGCGGGACTAGCTTCCTACGAGCAGTACTTC
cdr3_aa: CASSAGLASYEQYF

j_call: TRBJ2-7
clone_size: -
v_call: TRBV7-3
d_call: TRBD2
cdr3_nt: TGTGCCAGCAGCCTGGGCGGGGGCTACGAGCAGTACTTC
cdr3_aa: CASSLGGGYEQYF

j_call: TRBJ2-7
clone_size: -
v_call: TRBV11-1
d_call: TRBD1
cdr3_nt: TGTGCCAGCAGCTTAGGGAAGACAGGGGGCCTCTACGAGCAGTACTTC
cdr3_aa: CASSLGKTGGLYEQYF

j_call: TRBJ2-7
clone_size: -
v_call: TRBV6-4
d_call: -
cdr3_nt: TGTGCCAGCCCCGCGGGGCAGTCCTACGAGCAGTACTTC
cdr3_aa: CASPAGQSYEQYF

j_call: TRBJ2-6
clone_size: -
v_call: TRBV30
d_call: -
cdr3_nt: TGTGCCTGGAAGCGCTCTGGGGCCAACGTCCTGACTTTC
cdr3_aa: CAWKRSGANVLTF

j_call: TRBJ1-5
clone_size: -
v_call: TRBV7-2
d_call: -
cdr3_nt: TGTGCCAGCAGCTTGGACAATCAGCCCCAGCATTTT
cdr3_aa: CASSLDNQPQHF

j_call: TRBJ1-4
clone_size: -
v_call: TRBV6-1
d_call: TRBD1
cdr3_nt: TGTGCCAGCAGTGAACGACAGGGGTTTAATGAAAAACTGTTTTTT
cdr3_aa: CASSERQGFNEKLFF

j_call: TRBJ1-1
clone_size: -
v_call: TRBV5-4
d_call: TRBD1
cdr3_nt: TGTGCCAGCAGCCCATCGACAGGGCGGGTCACTGAAGCTTTCTTT
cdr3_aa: CASSPSTGRVTEAFF

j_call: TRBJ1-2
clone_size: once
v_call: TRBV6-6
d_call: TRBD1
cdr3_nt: TGTGCCAGTTACCCCCTTCGGGACAGCTATTATGGCTACACCTTC
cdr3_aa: CASYPLRDSYYGYTF

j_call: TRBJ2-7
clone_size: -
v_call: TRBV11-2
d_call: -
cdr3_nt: TGTGCCAGCAGCTTAGATGCGAGGAGAGCCTCCTACGAGCAGTACTTC
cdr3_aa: CASSLDARRASYEQYF

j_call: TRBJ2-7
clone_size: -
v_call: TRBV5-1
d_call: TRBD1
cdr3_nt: TGCGCCAGCAGCCTCCGGGACAGGGTCGGCGAGCAGTACTTC
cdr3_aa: CASSLRDRVGEQYF

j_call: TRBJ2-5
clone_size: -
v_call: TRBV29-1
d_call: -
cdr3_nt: TGCAGCGTTGAAGGGCCTTCCCAAGAGACCCAGTACTTC
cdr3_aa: CSVEGPSQETQYF

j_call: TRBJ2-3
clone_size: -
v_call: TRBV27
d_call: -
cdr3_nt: TGTGCCAGCAGCCGAGGACAGATACTCACAGATACGCAGTATTTT
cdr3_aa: CASSRGQILTDTQYF

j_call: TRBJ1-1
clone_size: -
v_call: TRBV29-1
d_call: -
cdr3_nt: TGCAGCGTTGAAAGGGCCCAAGGCTCTGAAGCTTTCTTT
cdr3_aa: CSVERAQGSEAFF

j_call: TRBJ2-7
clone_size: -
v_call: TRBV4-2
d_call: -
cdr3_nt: TGTGCCAGCAGCCAGGAAGAGCGAAAGCAGTACTTC
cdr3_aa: CASSQEERKQYF

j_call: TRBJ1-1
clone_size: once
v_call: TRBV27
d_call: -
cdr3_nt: TGTGCCAGCAGTTTATTGGACCCGCGACAGACCGCTGAAGCTTTCTTT
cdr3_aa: CASSLLDPRQTAEAFF

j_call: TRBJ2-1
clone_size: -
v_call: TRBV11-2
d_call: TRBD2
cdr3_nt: TGTGCCAGCAGCTTAGAACTAGTGACTAGCGGCAATGAGCAGTTCTTC
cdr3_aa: CASSLELVTSGNEQFF

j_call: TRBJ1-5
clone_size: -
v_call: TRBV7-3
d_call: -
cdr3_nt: TGTGCCAGCAGCTTAATTGCGGACGGCAATCAGCCCCAGCATTTT
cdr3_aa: CASSLIADGNQPQHF

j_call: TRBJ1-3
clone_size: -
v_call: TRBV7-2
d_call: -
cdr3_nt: TGTGCCAGCAGCTTAGAGGCCTCTGCTAGCTCTGGAAACACCATATATTTT
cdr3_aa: CASSLEASASSGNTIYF

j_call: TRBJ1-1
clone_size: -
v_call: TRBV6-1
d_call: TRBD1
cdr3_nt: TGTGCCACCTCGCGGACAGGGGCAAACACTGAAGCTTTCTTT
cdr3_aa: CATSRTGANTEAFF

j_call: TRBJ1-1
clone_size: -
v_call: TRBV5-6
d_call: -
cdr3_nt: TGTGCCAGCAGCTTGGTGAACACTGAAGCTTTCTTT
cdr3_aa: CASSLVNTEAFF

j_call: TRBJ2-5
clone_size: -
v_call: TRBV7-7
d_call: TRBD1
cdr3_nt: TGTGCCAGCAGCTTGGACAGGGGTCAGACCCAGTACTTC
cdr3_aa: CASSLDRGQTQYF

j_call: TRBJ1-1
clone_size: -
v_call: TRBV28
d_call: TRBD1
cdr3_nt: TGTGCCAGCAGTCCGGGACAGGGACGCGACACTGAAGCTTTCTTT
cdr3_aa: CASSPGQGRDTEAFF

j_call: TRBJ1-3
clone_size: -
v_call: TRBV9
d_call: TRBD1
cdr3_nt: TGTGCCAGCAGCGTAGGAGGGCAGGGGGACTCTGGAAACACCATATATTTT
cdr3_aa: CASSVGGQGDSGNTIYF

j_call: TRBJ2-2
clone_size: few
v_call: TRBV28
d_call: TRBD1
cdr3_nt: TGTGCCAGCAGGTACCAGGGGGCAACGAACACCGGGGAGCTGTTTTTT
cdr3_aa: CASRYQGATNTGELFF

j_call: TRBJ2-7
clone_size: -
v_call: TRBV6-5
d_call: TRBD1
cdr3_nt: TGTGCCAGCAGCTATACCGGGACAGGGACCTACGAGCAGTACTTC
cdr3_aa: CASSYTGTGTYEQYF

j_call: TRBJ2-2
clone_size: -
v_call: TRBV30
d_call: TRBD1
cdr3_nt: TGTGCCTGGGGACCGGACAGGGCGATCGGGGAGCTGTTTTTT
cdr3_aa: CAWGPDRAIGELFF

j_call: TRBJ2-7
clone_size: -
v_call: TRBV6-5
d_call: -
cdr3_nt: TGTGCCAGCACCTCCCCGGGTTACGAGCAGTACTTC
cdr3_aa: CASTSPGYEQYF

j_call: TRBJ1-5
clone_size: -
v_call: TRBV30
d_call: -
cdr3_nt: TGTGCCTGGAGTGTAGTATCGGGGGAAGGCAATCAGCCCCAGCATTTT
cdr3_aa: CAWSVVSGEGNQPQHF